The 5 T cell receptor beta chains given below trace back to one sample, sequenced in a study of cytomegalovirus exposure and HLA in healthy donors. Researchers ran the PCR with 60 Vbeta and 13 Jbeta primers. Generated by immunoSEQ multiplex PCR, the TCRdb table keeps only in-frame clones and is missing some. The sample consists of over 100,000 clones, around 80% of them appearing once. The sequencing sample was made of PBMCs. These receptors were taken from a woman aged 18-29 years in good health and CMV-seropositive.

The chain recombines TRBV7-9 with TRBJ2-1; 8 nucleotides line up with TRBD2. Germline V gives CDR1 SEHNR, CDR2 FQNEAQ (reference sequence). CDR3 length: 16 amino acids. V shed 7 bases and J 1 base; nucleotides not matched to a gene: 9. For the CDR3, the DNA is TGTGCCAGCACCCCGCCGGGCGGGGGGTCCTACAATGAGCAGTTCTTC. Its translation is CASTPPGGGSYNEQFF.

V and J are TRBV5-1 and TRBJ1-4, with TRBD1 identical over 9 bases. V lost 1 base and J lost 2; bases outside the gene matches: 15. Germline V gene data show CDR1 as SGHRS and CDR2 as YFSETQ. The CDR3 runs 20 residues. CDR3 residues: CASSLWGAPGTGWTNEKLFF. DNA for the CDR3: TGCGCCAGCAGCTTGTGGGGGGCCCCCGGGACAGGGTGGACTAATGAAAAACTGTTTTTT. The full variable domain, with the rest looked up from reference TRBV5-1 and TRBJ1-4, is KAGVTQTPRYLIKTRGQQVTLSCSPISGHRSVSWYQQTPGQGLQFLFEYFSETQRNKGNFPGRFSGRQFSNSRSEMNVSTLELGDSALYLCASSLWGAPGTGWTNEKLFFGSGTQLSVL.

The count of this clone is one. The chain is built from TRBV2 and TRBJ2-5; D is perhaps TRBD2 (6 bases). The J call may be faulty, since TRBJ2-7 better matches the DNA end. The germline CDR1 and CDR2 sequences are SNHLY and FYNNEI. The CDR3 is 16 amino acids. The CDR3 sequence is CASVGFGGTASYEQYF. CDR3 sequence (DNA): TGTGCCAGCGTGGGGTTTGGCGGGACGGCATCCTACGAGCAGTACTTC.

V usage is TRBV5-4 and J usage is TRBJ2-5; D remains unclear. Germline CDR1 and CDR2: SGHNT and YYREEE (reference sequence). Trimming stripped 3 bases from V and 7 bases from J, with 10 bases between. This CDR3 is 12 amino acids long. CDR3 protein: CASSSATGTQYF. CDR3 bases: TGTGCCAGCAGCTCGGCAACGGGGACCCAGTACTTC.

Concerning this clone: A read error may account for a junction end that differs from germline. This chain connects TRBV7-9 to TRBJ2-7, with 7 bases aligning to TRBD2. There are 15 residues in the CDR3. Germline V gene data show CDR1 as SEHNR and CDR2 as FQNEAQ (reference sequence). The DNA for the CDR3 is TGTTCCAGCAGCTTAGGTGGGGGGGTCTCCTACGAGCAGTACTTC. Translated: CSSSLGGGVSYEQYF.